This T cell receptor (beta chain) was obtained from a study of control samples from healthy donors and cancer patients (dated by TCRdb to 2020 to 2022). Library preparation was by the immunoSEQ multiplex PCR assay. In TCRdb, the immuneACCESS table is reduced to in-frame sequences with V and J assigned. These tables do not hold every clone; where another copy was compared, an unresolved V gene accounts for under half, and the others remain unexplained. For this sample the table gives about 150,000 clones, of which about nine tenths were detected only once. Clones ranked in the top ten supply 4.9% of the sample. CDR1 and CDR2, per the germline V gene, are LGHNA and YSLEER. The CDR3 runs 17 residues from the cysteine to the phenylalanine. Of the read, only the CDR3 DNA is kept; its 51 bases are in frame from base 1. V loses 0 bases at its end and J loses 6 bases; junction bases beyond the gene matches: 9.

Of note for this clone: What antigen it recognizes has not been identified. No base quality values were provided; no much bigger clone lies one nucleotide off.

The sequenced sample consisted of blood. The sequence is built from TRBV4-3 and TRBJ2-1, with 9 middle bases fitting TRBD2. This receptor was taken from a young man in good health. The CDR3 protein: CASSQETMRGGVNEQFF. The DNA sequence reads TGCGCCAGCAGCCAAGAAACGATGCGGGGGGGTGTCAATGAGCAGTTCTTC.